This T cell receptor beta chain was identified during a study of identical twins. This clonotype appeared many times. Its matching antigen is unknown. The CDR3 runs to 18 residues. Germline-derived CDR1 and CDR2 are MDHEN and SYDVKM. V lost 0 bases, J lost 2 bases, and 18 bases lay in between. TCRdb fed the 5' RACE reads into MiXCR, producing one record per CDR3 protein. The table lists 1.5 million to 2 million distinct CDR3 sequences, around a third of them singletons, with around 0.25% in the top ten. General study points: The same donors were not followed; conclusions instead depended on cross-sectional statistical analysis. Alpha sequences out of frame and shared by twins had excess low generation probability. Memory repertoires showed no such pattern, whereas abundant cord blood beta clonotypes carried fewer insertions.

This receptor was obtained from a newborn girl in good health. J is TRBJ2-3 and V is TRBV28; no firm D call. Sequencing used cord blood. CDR3 sequence: CASSLCGCVSGLTDTQYF. As DNA, the CDR3 is TGTGCCAGCAGTTTATGCGGTTGCGTATCGGGTCTCACAGATACGCAGTATTTT.